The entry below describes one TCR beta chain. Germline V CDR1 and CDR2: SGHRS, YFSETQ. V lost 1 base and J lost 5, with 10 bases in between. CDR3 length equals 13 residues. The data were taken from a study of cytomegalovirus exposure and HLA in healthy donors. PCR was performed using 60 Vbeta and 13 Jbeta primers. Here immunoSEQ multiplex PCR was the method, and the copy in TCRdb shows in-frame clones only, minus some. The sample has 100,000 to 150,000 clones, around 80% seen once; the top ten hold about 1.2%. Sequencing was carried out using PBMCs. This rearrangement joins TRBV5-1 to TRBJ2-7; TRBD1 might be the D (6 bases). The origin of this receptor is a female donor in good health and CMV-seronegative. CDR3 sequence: CASSLQGINEQYF. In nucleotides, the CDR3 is TGCGCCAGCAGCTTGCAGGGGATCAACGAGCAGTACTTC.